This T cell receptor (beta chain) was identified during a study of shared clonotypes between healthy human individuals. Findings and caveats of the study: Sampling covered blood only; tissue repertoires likely differ. Clonotype sharing among donors was thought likely to change with sequencing depth. Rarefaction exposed incomplete sorted-subset sequencing despite large depth.

Sequencing used immunoSEQ multiplex PCR; TCRdb keeps in-frame clones, though not all of them. The sample lists about 2 million clones; 95% were seen once. Turning to this clone: Its antigen is as yet unknown. Other DNA sequences in this specimen translate into the identical CDR3.

Germline values: CDR1 SNHLY, CDR2 FYNNEI. CDR3 length: 14 residues. With 1 base removed from V and 0 bases from J, the gap between germline ends came to 4 bases. The chain links TRBV2 to TRBJ2-4, with D unclear. The TCR originated in a man aged 18 to 30 in good health. Sequenced input: naive CD4+ T cells sorted from blood. Stated subset: CD45RA+ positively selected. The DNA for the CDR3 is TGTGCCAGCAGTGAAGAGGTAGCCAAAAACATTCAGTACTTC. It codes for CASSEEVAKNIQYF.